The rows below give T cell receptor beta chains drawn from one sample of a study of draining lymph node invasion in breast cancer. MiXCR was run by TCRdb on the bulk RNA-seq reads, yielding one entry per CDR3 protein. Seen here are some 800 distinct CDR3 sequences, roughly 62% observed once, and the top ten hold 35% to 40%. What was sequenced was sorted memory CD4+ effector T cells from the tumor. Receptors originate from a female donor with luminal breast cancer. The CDR3 runs from the conserved cysteine through the conserved F or W. Each record gives: J gene, clone size, D gene, V gene, CDR3 DNA, CDR3 protein. The D gene is left open where the match is weak. Not every row has a clone size; where given, it reads once, few, many or a size class.

j_gene: TRBJ1-4
abundance: .
d_gene: .
v_gene: TRBV6-5
CDR3nt: TGTGCCAGCAGTTACGCGTTGGGGGGGGATGAAAAACTGTTTTTT
CDR3aa: CASSYALGGDEKLFF

j_gene: TRBJ2-6
abundance: few
d_gene: .
v_gene: TRBV7-9
CDR3nt: TGTGCCAGCAGCTTGGGACGCCTGGGCGCCTCTGGGGCCAACGTCCTGACTTTC
CDR3aa: CASSLGRLGASGANVLTF

j_gene: TRBJ2-3
abundance: .
d_gene: TRBD2
v_gene: TRBV7-1
CDR3nt: TGTGCCAGCAGCTCCCCGAGGACTAGCCCAGATACGCAGTATTTT
CDR3aa: CASSSPRTSPDTQYF

j_gene: TRBJ1-2
abundance: .
d_gene: .
v_gene: TRBV3-1
CDR3nt: TGTGCCAGCAGCCAATTGGCCGGGGATGGCTACACCTTC
CDR3aa: CASSQLAGDGYTF

j_gene: TRBJ2-3
abundance: few
d_gene: TRBD1
v_gene: TRBV4-2
CDR3nt: TGTGCCAGCAGCCAGGACAGGTACACAGATACGCAGTATTTT
CDR3aa: CASSQDRYTDTQYF

j_gene: TRBJ2-2
abundance: once
d_gene: TRBD2
v_gene: TRBV5-6
CDR3nt: TGTGCCAGCAGCCTGGAGACTAGCGGGATGGCCGGGGAGCTGTTTTTT
CDR3aa: CASSLETSGMAGELFF

j_gene: TRBJ1-2
abundance: few
d_gene: .
v_gene: TRBV3-1
CDR3nt: TGTGCCAGCAGCCAAGCGGCACGGAGTTCCTACACCTTC
CDR3aa: CASSQAARSSYTF

j_gene: TRBJ1-5
abundance: .
d_gene: .
v_gene: TRBV5-1
CDR3nt: TGCGCCAGCAGCTTGGGCACCAACATCAATCAGCCCCAGCATTTT
CDR3aa: CASSLGTNINQPQHF

j_gene: TRBJ2-4
abundance: .
d_gene: .
v_gene: TRBV20-1
CDR3nt: TGCAGTGCTAGTCGGCCAGCCAAAAACATTCAGTACTTC
CDR3aa: CSASRPAKNIQYF

j_gene: TRBJ1-3
abundance: large
d_gene: TRBD1
v_gene: TRBV28
CDR3nt: TGTGCCAGCAGGACAGGGCACTCTGGAAACACCATATATTTT
CDR3aa: CASRTGHSGNTIYF

j_gene: TRBJ2-2
abundance: .
d_gene: TRBD1
v_gene: TRBV2
CDR3nt: TGTGCCAGCAGTGGGACAGGCCCCAACACCGGGGAGCTGTTTTTT
CDR3aa: CASSGTGPNTGELFF

j_gene: TRBJ2-7
abundance: .
d_gene: .
v_gene: TRBV18
CDR3nt: TGTGCCAGCTCACCACCCATGGTGCAGGGGCGCAACGAGCAGTACTTC
CDR3aa: CASSPPMVQGRNEQYF

j_gene: TRBJ1-4
abundance: .
d_gene: .
v_gene: TRBV4-3
CDR3nt: TGCGCCAGCAGCCAAGCGGCTCAGGGTACAAAACTGTTTTTT
CDR3aa: CASSQAAQGTKLFF

j_gene: TRBJ1-5
abundance: .
d_gene: .
v_gene: TRBV4-1
CDR3nt: TGCGCCAGCAGCCGGCCTGAGGGTGGTCAGCCCCAGCATTTT
CDR3aa: CASSRPEGGQPQHF

j_gene: TRBJ2-1
abundance: .
d_gene: .
v_gene: TRBV7-9
CDR3nt: TGTGCCAGCAGCTTAGAAAGTGAGCAGTTCTTC
CDR3aa: CASSLESEQFF

j_gene: TRBJ2-1
abundance: .
d_gene: TRBD2
v_gene: TRBV20-1
CDR3nt: TGCAGTGCTGGGGGACTAGCGGGAGTCCGGAATGAGCAGTTCTTC
CDR3aa: CSAGGLAGVRNEQFF

j_gene: TRBJ2-5
abundance: .
d_gene: .
v_gene: TRBV11-1
CDR3nt: TGTGCCAGCAGCTCTTACCGAGACCAAGAGACCAAGTACTTC
CDR3aa: CASSSYRDQETKYF

j_gene: TRBJ1-5
abundance: .
d_gene: .
v_gene: TRBV10-3
CDR3nt: TGTGCCATCAGTTCGGGCCGAGATAGCAATCAGCCCCAGCATTTT
CDR3aa: CAISSGRDSNQPQHF

j_gene: TRBJ2-2
abundance: .
d_gene: .
v_gene: TRBV9
CDR3nt: TGTGCCAGCAGCGTAGCTGAGCAGGGGGGCACCGGGGAGCTGTTTTTT
CDR3aa: CASSVAEQGGTGELFF

j_gene: TRBJ2-1
abundance: .
d_gene: .
v_gene: TRBV20-1
CDR3nt: TGCAGTGCCCCCGGGTTCTCCTACAATGAGCAGTTCTTC
CDR3aa: CSAPGFSYNEQFF

j_gene: TRBJ1-2
abundance: .
d_gene: .
v_gene: TRBV6-1
CDR3nt: TGTGCCAGCAGTGAACAGGGTGATTATGGCTACACCTTC
CDR3aa: CASSEQGDYGYTF

j_gene: TRBJ1-2
abundance: .
d_gene: .
v_gene: TRBV7-3
CDR3nt: TGTGCCAGCAGCGCGACAGGAGCGGGGGGCTACACCTTC
CDR3aa: CASSATGAGGYTF

j_gene: TRBJ1-3
abundance: large
d_gene: .
v_gene: TRBV5-8
CDR3nt: TGTGCCAGCAGCTTGGGACACGTTCAGGGGTCTGGAAACACCATATATTTT
CDR3aa: CASSLGHVQGSGNTIYF

j_gene: TRBJ2-7
abundance: few
d_gene: .
v_gene: TRBV5-4
CDR3nt: TGTGCCAGCAGCTTAACAGGAGGTCCCTCCTACGAGCAGTACTTC
CDR3aa: CASSLTGGPSYEQYF

j_gene: TRBJ1-5
abundance: .
d_gene: .
v_gene: TRBV6-1
CDR3nt: TGTGCCAGCAGTGAAGCGGGTACTCCCCCCCAGCATTTT
CDR3aa: CASSEAGTPPQHF

j_gene: TRBJ2-3
abundance: .
d_gene: .
v_gene: TRBV9
CDR3nt: TGTGCCAGCAGCGTAGCGGGAACTGAAGATACGCAGTATTTT
CDR3aa: CASSVAGTEDTQYF

j_gene: TRBJ2-5
abundance: .
d_gene: .
v_gene: TRBV29-1
CDR3nt: TGCAGCGCGGGAGCAACATTACCACCAGAGACCCAGTACTTC
CDR3aa: CSAGATLPPETQYF

j_gene: TRBJ1-5
abundance: few
d_gene: .
v_gene: TRBV12-3/TRBV12-4
CDR3nt: TGTGCCAGCAGCTACTCACAGGGCGAGGGCAATCAGCCCCAGCATTTT
CDR3aa: CASSYSQGEGNQPQHF

j_gene: TRBJ2-3
abundance: .
d_gene: TRBD1
v_gene: TRBV3-1
CDR3nt: TGTGCCAGCAGCCCGAGACAGGGTAGCACAGATACGCAGTATTTT
CDR3aa: CASSPRQGSTDTQYF

j_gene: TRBJ2-2
abundance: .
d_gene: .
v_gene: TRBV2
CDR3nt: TGTGCCAGCAAGGAAAGCGGCATCGGGGAGCTGTTTTTT
CDR3aa: CASKESGIGELFF

j_gene: TRBJ2-7
abundance: once
d_gene: .
v_gene: TRBV11-3
CDR3nt: TGTGCCAGCAGCCCCGGGACATCCTCCTACGAGCAGTACTTC
CDR3aa: CASSPGTSSYEQYF

j_gene: TRBJ1-2
abundance: .
d_gene: .
v_gene: TRBV6-5
CDR3nt: TGTGCCAGCAGTTACTCGGGGTTAACTGGGGGCTACACCTTC
CDR3aa: CASSYSGLTGGYTF

j_gene: TRBJ2-6
abundance: .
d_gene: .
v_gene: TRBV6-1
CDR3nt: TGTGCCAGCAGTGCACCTCTAGGCGTAGGGGCCAACGTCCTGACTTTC
CDR3aa: CASSAPLGVGANVLTF

j_gene: TRBJ1-2
abundance: once
d_gene: .
v_gene: TRBV7-2
CDR3nt: TGTGCCAGCAGCTTCGCTCCACCCGAAAATGGCGGCTACACCTTC
CDR3aa: CASSFAPPENGGYTF

j_gene: TRBJ2-3
abundance: .
d_gene: .
v_gene: TRBV7-8
CDR3nt: TGTGCCAGCAGCTTACAAGGGCGGGATACGCAGTATTTT
CDR3aa: CASSLQGRDTQYF

j_gene: TRBJ1-5
abundance: .
d_gene: .
v_gene: TRBV20-1
CDR3nt: TGCAGTGCTAGCAGGGGTCTAAATCAGCCCCAGCATTTT
CDR3aa: CSASRGLNQPQHF

j_gene: TRBJ1-6
abundance: .
d_gene: .
v_gene: TRBV5-1
CDR3nt: TGCGCCAGCAGCTTGGGGGAGAGAAGCTCACCCCTCCACTTT
CDR3aa: CASSLGERSSPLHF

j_gene: TRBJ2-1
abundance: .
d_gene: TRBD2
v_gene: TRBV15
CDR3nt: TGTGCCACCAGCCACCGACTAGCGGGGAATGAGCAGTTCTTC
CDR3aa: CATSHRLAGNEQFF

j_gene: TRBJ2-1
abundance: .
d_gene: .
v_gene: TRBV18
CDR3nt: TGTGCCAGCTCGGCGGGGGCTAGTGGGCACAATGAGCAGTTCTTC
CDR3aa: CASSAGASGHNEQFF

j_gene: TRBJ1-5
abundance: .
d_gene: TRBD1
v_gene: TRBV5-6
CDR3nt: TGTGCCAGCAGCCGAGGGGGCGTTTCGGGAAATCAGCCCCAGCATTTT
CDR3aa: CASSRGGVSGNQPQHF

j_gene: TRBJ1-1
abundance: .
d_gene: .
v_gene: TRBV10-3
CDR3nt: TGTGCCAACCCGACGGAGGATTCCCTCGAGGCTGAAGCTTTCTTT
CDR3aa: CANPTEDSLEAEAFF

j_gene: TRBJ1-2
abundance: .
d_gene: .
v_gene: TRBV19
CDR3nt: TGTGCCAGTAGTATAGCCGGGGAACACTATGGCTACACCTTC
CDR3aa: CASSIAGEHYGYTF

j_gene: TRBJ1-5
abundance: few
d_gene: .
v_gene: TRBV20-1
CDR3nt: TGCGGCGGGGGAGGAATCTATAGCAATCAGCCCCAGCATTTT
CDR3aa: CGGGGIYSNQPQHF

j_gene: TRBJ1-6
abundance: few
d_gene: .
v_gene: TRBV18
CDR3nt: TGTGCCAGCTCACAGAGGGGAGATAATTCACCCCTCCACTTT
CDR3aa: CASSQRGDNSPLHF

j_gene: TRBJ2-1
abundance: .
d_gene: .
v_gene: TRBV13
CDR3nt: TGTGCCAGCAGCTTAGGGCAGGCCGGCGAGCAGTTCTTC
CDR3aa: CASSLGQAGEQFF